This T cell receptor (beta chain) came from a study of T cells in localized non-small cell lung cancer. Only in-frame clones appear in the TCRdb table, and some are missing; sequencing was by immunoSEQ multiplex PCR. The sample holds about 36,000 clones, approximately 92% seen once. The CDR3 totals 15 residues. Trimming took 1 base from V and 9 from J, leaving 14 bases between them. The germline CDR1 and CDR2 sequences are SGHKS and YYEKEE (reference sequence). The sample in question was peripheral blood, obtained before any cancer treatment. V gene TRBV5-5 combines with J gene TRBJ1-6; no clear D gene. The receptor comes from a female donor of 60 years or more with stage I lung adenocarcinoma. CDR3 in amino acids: CASSLWGEAPSPLHF. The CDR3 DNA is TGTGCCAGCAGCTTGTGGGGAGAGGCTCCTTCACCCCTCCACTTT.